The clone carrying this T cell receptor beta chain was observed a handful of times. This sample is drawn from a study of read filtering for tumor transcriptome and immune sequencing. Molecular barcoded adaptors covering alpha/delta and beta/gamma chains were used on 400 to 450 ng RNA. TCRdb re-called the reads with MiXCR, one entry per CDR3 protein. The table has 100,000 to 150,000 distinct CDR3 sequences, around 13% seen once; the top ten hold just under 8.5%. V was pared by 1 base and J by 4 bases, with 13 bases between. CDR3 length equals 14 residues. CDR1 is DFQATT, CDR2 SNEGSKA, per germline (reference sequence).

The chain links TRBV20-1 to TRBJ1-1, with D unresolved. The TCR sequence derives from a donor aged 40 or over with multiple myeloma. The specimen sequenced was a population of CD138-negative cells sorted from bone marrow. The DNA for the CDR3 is TGCAGTGCTAGAGCCCTGAGGTCAGGCACTGAAGCTTTCTTT. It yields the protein CSARALRSGTEAFF.